These 19 T cell receptor beta chains share one sample of origin, sequenced in a study of shared clonotypes between healthy human individuals. Clones were read by immunoSEQ multiplex PCR, and TCRdb kept only the in-frame ones, dropping some. In the table there are 2,500,000 or so clones, roughly 90% of which are singletons. Sequencing was carried out using naive CD4+ T cells from PBMCs. Noted subset: CD45RA+ positively selected. The receptors derive from a man between 18 and 35 years old in good health. Some clones in this sample may be carry-over from other donors' samples.

In the case of this clone: The sample has other DNA sequences that encode this CDR3 too. The chain recombines TRBV5-4 with TRBJ2-7; TRBD2 matches 10 bases. Losses at the gene ends were 0 bases for V and 2 bases for J; bases not matched to a gene: 2. The CDR3 consists of 15 residues. In germline, CDR1 is SGHNT, CDR2 YYREEE (reference sequence). The CDR3 DNA follows: TGTGCCAGCAGCTTGGTAGCGGGGGGAACCTACGAGCAGTACTTC. This codes for CASSLVAGGTYEQYF.

Concerning this clone: The same CDR3 is also encoded by other DNA sequences in this sample. This chain joins TRBV5-4 and TRBJ1-1, with a weak D call TRBD1 (6 bases). This CDR3 is built from 14 residues. Looked up from germline, CDR1 is SGHNT and CDR2 is YYREEE (reference sequence). Between the trimmed V and J ends, which lost 4 bases and 1 base, there was a span of 11 bases. The CDR3 is CASSPGQTNTEAFF. In nucleotides, the CDR3 is TGTGCCAGCAGCCCCGGACAGACGAACACTGAAGCTTTCTTT.

As to this clone: This same CDR3 is encoded by further DNA sequences in the sample. The V call is TRBV7-2, the J call TRBJ2-3, with D uncertain. The CDR3 is made up of 15 amino acids. Germline assignment: CDR1 SGHTA and CDR2 FQGNSA. V was cut by 3 bases and J by 3 bases, with 13 bases left in between. CDR3 loop: CASSLGLANTDTQYF. The CDR3 DNA follows: TGTGCCAGCAGCTTGGGGTTAGCTAATACAGATACGCAGTATTTT.

V and J are TRBV6-5 and TRBJ1-1; D might be TRBD1 (6 bases). The CDR3 consists of 13 residues. Trimming took off 7 bases at V and 7 bases at J, with 16 bases between the two ends. Germline CDR1 is MNHEY and CDR2 is SVGAGI. The CDR3 spells CASNVRDTREAFF. The CDR3 coding sequence is TGTGCCAGCAATGTCCGGGACACACGTGAAGCTTTCTTT.

J is TRBJ2-3 and V is TRBV29-1; TRBD1 matches at 7 bases. The CDR3 totals 13 residues. Germline values: CDR1 SQVTM, CDR2 ANQGSEA. CDR3 nucleotide sequence: TGCAGTCACAGGGGCACTAGCACAGATACGCAGTATTTT. This codes for CSHRGTSTDTQYF.

The CDR3 region is CASSGTSNTGELFF. The CDR3 bases are TGTGCCAGCAGCGGGACTAGTAACACCGGGGAGCTGTTTTTT. This chain joins TRBV27 and TRBJ2-2; 8 positions match TRBD2. This CDR3 spans 14 amino acids. V lost 6 bases, J lost 2 bases, and 2 bases stayed unmatched. The germline gives CDR1 MNHEY, CDR2 SMNVEV (reference sequence).

The chain has TRBV7-2 and TRBJ2-5, with TRBD1 identical over 8 bases. Losses at the gene ends were 5 bases for V and 4 bases for J; bases not matched to a gene: 0. The CDR3 is 12 amino acids. The germline V gene has CDR1 SGHTA and CDR2 FQGNSA. The CDR3, as DNA: TGTGCCAGCAGCACAGGGGGAGAGACCCAGTACTTC. Amino acid sequence: CASSTGGETQYF.

The chain links TRBV9 to TRBJ2-7; unclear D gene. The V end lost 3 bases, the J end lost 6 bases, and 13 bases lay between the germline ends. The CDR3 runs 13 residues. Germline V CDR1 and CDR2: SGDLS, YYNGEE. CDR3 in DNA: TGTGCCAGCAGCGCCCGACATTATTCCGAGCAGTACTTC. This codes for CASSARHYSEQYF.

With regard to this clone: A junction end diverges from the germline sequence, so it may reflect a read error. This chain connects TRBV5-4 to TRBJ1-4, with 8 bases aligning to TRBD1. From germline, CDR1 is SGHNT and CDR2 YYREEE (reference sequence). The CDR3 consists of 14 residues. The CDR3 bases are TGTGCCAGCAGTTTGGACAGGGAGGATGAAAAACTGTTTTTT. This sequence encodes CASSLDREDEKLFF.

This chain uses TRBV7-3 with TRBJ2-2; D is possibly TRBD2 (5 bases). Trimming left V 2 bases short and J 0 bases short, with 10 bases between. This CDR3 has 16 amino acids. Looked up from germline, CDR1 is SGHTA and CDR2 is FQGTGA. The CDR3 loop is CASSLRGPTNTGELFF. CDR3 in DNA: TGTGCCAGCAGCTTACGAGGGCCGACGAACACCGGGGAGCTGTTTTTT.

V usage is TRBV7-9 and J usage is TRBJ1-2; D may be TRBD1 (6 bases). V shed 4 bases and J shed 4 bases, with 16 bases lying between them. This CDR3 comprises 15 residues. Germline CDR1 reads SEHNR; CDR2 reads FQNEAQ (reference sequence). The CDR3 protein is CASSSGQIKSYGYTF. The CDR3 nucleotides read TGTGCCAGCAGCTCCGGACAGATTAAGAGCTATGGCTACACCTTC.

This clone was found once. CDR3 amino acids: CASSLAGQSLGGYTF. DNA for the CDR3: TGCGCCAGCAGCTTGGCCGGTCAGTCTTTAGGAGGCTACACCTTC. The chain combines TRBV5-1 with TRBJ1-2; D remains ambiguous. The V end lost 0 bases, the J end lost 8 bases, and 17 bases lay between the germline ends. CDR1 is SGHRS and CDR2 is YFSETQ in the germline V gene. The CDR3 extends over 15 amino acids.

This clone was counted only a few times. This chain connects TRBV10-3 to TRBJ1-1, with D unresolved. The ends were cut back, 6 bases at V and 1 base at J, with 9 bases in the middle. Germline V gene sequence: CDR1 ENHRY, CDR2 SYGVKD. This CDR3 has 13 amino acids. The CDR3 bases are TGTGCCATCAGGTGGCGGCCGAACACTGAAGCTTTCTTT. Protein sequence: CAIRWRPNTEAFF.

The rearrangement links TRBV4-3 to TRBJ2-2; no reliable D call. Germline values: CDR1 LGHNA, CDR2 YSLEER. Trimming took 1 base from V and 4 from J, leaving 25 bases between them. There are 20 residues in the CDR3. In DNA, the CDR3 is TGCGCCAGCAGCCAAGTAGGCTTGGCTGCGGCTGAGAAGATCACCGGGGAGCTGTTTTTT. It codes for CASSQVGLAAAEKITGELFF.

The chain joins TRBV7-3 to TRBJ2-5; unclear D gene. The V gene lost 4 bases and the J gene lost 7 bases, with 13 bases spanning the gap. Germline values: CDR1 SGHTA, CDR2 FQGTGA. The CDR3 extends over 13 amino acids. CDR3 sequence: CASSSTSPGTQYF. Here the CDR3 DNA reads TGTGCCAGCAGCTCAACCTCCCCAGGGACCCAGTACTTC.

This clone was seen only once. The chain couples TRBV5-1 to TRBJ2-2; 8 bases fit TRBD1. This CDR3 has 16 amino acids. The germline gives CDR1 SGHRS, CDR2 YFSETQ. The V gene end was trimmed by 4 bases and the J gene end by 6 bases; junction bases not matched to a gene: 11. In DNA form, the CDR3 reads TGCGCCAGCAGCCTGCTGGGGACAGGTGACGCCGGGGAGCTGTTTTTT. It yields the protein CASSLLGTGDAGELFF.

CDR3: CATSTDRDATYEQYF. The CDR3 coding sequence is TGTGCCACCAGCACGGACCGGGACGCGACCTACGAGCAGTACTTC. The chain employs TRBV15 and TRBJ2-7, with D perhaps given as TRBD1 or TRBD2 (5 bases each). Trimming removed 4 bases at V and 2 bases at J, with 15 bases between. The CDR3 extends over 15 amino acids. The germline V gene has CDR1 LNHNV and CDR2 YYDKDF (reference sequence). Looking up the rest from reference TRBV15 and TRBJ2-7 gives the full variable domain: DAMVIQNPRYQVTQFGKPVTLSCSQTLNHNVMYWYQQKSSQAPKLLFHYYDKDFNNEADTPDNFQSRRPNTSFCFLDIRSPGLGDTAMYLCATSTDRDATYEQYFGPGTRLTVT.

V gene TRBV27 combines with J gene TRBJ1-5; 7 positions match TRBD1. This CDR3 comprises 15 residues. Per the germline V gene, CDR1 is MNHEY and CDR2 is SMNVEV (reference sequence). The junction had 8 bases not matched to a gene; V was cut back by 5 bases and J by 4 bases. For the CDR3, the DNA is TGTGCCAGCAGTCCCTTAGCCAGGGGGAATCAGCCCCAGCATTTT. Residues: CASSPLARGNQPQHF.

DNA of the CDR3: TGTGCCAGCAGCTTAGCCCAGGGGTACGAAAAACTGTTTTTT. This encodes CASSLAQGYEKLFF. The V gene is TRBV7-9, the J gene TRBJ1-4; a weak D match, TRBD1 (6 bases). V lost 0 bases, J lost 8 bases, and 10 bases lay in between. Germline CDR1 is SEHNR and CDR2 is FQNEAQ (reference sequence). This CDR3 region has 14 residues.